These 2 T cell receptor beta chains originate from one sample sequenced in a study of blood T cells in healthy people across ages. It was with a sample-barcoded 5' primer and a J-beta primer mix that a second PCR of roughly 6 to 12 cycles was run. TCRdb reprocessed the 5' RACE reads via MiXCR and lists one record per CDR3 protein. The sample comprises 850,000 to 1,000,000 distinct CDR3 sequences, 51% of which are singletons, and over 20% rests with the top ten. The sequencing sample was made of blood. The receptors come from a woman aged 60 to 75 in good health.

This clonotype appeared a few times. The chain uses TRBV9 and TRBJ1-2; TRBD1 might be the D (6 bases). CDR1 and CDR2 from the germline V gene are SGDLS and YYNGEE. This CDR3 spans 14 amino acids. Trimming pared 0 bases from V and 8 bases from J, leaving 14 bases between. CDR3 sequence reads: CASSVEGGPGGYTF. CDR3 nucleotides: TGTGCCAGCAGCGTAGAGGGGGGGCCGGGGGGCTACACCTTC.

J is TRBJ1-2 and V is TRBV10-3; no clear D. V was clipped by 0 bases and J by 0 bases, with 8 bases between them. Germline V gives CDR1 ENHRY, CDR2 SYGVKD. The CDR3 runs 15 residues. CDR3 protein: CAISESGGANYGYTF. The CDR3 DNA sequence: TGTGCCATCAGTGAGTCGGGCGGTGCTAACTATGGCTACACCTTC.